This T cell receptor (beta chain) was obtained from a study of blood T cell repertoires in COVID-19. Study-wide context: The United States, Italy and Spain were the sources of the acute and convalescent COVID-19 samples.

Per germline, CDR1 MDHEN and CDR2 SYDVKM. V was cut by 7 bases and J by 3 bases, with 11 bases left in between. The CDR3 is 13 amino acids. The protocol was immunoSEQ multiplex PCR, while the TCRdb copy is restricted to in-frame clones and leaves out a portion. The sample contains some 98,000 clones, over 70% of which appear only once. This chain joins TRBV28 and TRBJ2-3, with D maybe TRBD1 (6 bases). The sequence derives from a human donor in a cohort sampled during active COVID-19. Source material: peripheral blood. The CDR3, as DNA: TGTGCCAGCACCGTACAGGGAACAGATACGCAGTATTTT. Its translation: CASTVQGTDTQYF.